The TCR beta chain described here comes from a study of blood T cell repertoires in COVID-19. Germline V CDR1 and CDR2: SGHTA, FQGTGA. CDR3 length equals 15 residues. V was shortened by 5 bases and J by 2 bases, with 10 bases between the two germline ends. TCRdb's copy holds only in-frame clones and misses some; the assay was immunoSEQ multiplex PCR. The sample has just over 300,000 clones, roughly 86% seen once. This sequence was found in a young woman with COVID-19, enrolled during active disease. Sequenced: peripheral blood. The V gene is TRBV7-3, the J gene TRBJ2-6, with D perhaps TRBD2 (5 bases). The CDR3 loop is CASSATRAGANVLTF. In DNA, the CDR3 is TGTGCCAGCAGCGCAACTAGGGCTGGGGCCAACGTCCTGACTTTC.